This T cell receptor beta chain comes out of a study of Ad26.COV2.S vaccination and SARS-CoV-2 variants. Germline V gives CDR1 SGHNT, CDR2 YYREEE (reference sequence). CDR3 length: 15 residues. With 2 bases clipped from V and 2 bases from J, the junction kept 1 base outside the gene matches. The treatment is: 15 to 20 received Ad26.COV2.S at low or high dose, single or two shots; 5 received placebo; per-sample allocation not given. Sample collection was performed on day 63 after the first vaccine or placebo injection. Libraries were prepared by immunoSEQ multiplex PCR; TCRdb keeps only in-frame clonotypes and omits some of them. The sample lists 400,000 to 450,000 clones, 90% occurring once.

The sample in question was peripheral blood, obtained in a trial of Ad26.COV2.S vaccine versus placebo. The sequence was collected from a person between 18 and 65 years old who received the Ad26.COV2.S COVID-19 vaccine or a placebo. This rearrangement joins TRBV5-4 to TRBJ2-1; 10 nucleotides line up with TRBD2. The CDR3 reads CASSLAGGAYNEQFF. CDR3 DNA: TGTGCCAGCAGCTTAGCGGGGGGGGCCTACAATGAGCAGTTCTTC.